These T cell receptor beta chains were read from a single sample in a study of patients and donors after allogeneic stem cell transplantation. TCRdb redid the calling of the RT-PCR reads with MiXCR, one entry per CDR3 protein. The sample carries about 150,000 distinct CDR3 sequences, over 35% recorded once. Input material: blood, either unsorted or a sorted T cell fraction (not recorded which). The receptors shown here come from a human donor who was either an allogeneic HSCT recipient or a stem cell or donor lymphocyte infusion donor (not recorded which). It is not recorded whose cells these are; they may come from a transplant donor. Each CDR3 is given with its conserved first and last residue. Each record gives: J gene, V gene, CDR3 protein.

TRBJ2-5,TRBV3-1,CASSQDGRGTQETQYF
TRBJ2-7,TRBV10-3,CAISEGTEQYF
TRBJ1-1,TRBV7-6,CASSSYLQGGLRAFF
TRBJ1-2,TRBV9,CASSVAAQGNYGYTF
TRBJ1-1,TRBV6-5,CASRPTANTEAFF
TRBJ2-3,TRBV5-1,CASSLGALGSTDTQYF
TRBJ1-2,TRBV7-2,CASSPNRDHTF
TRBJ1-4,TRBV28,CASSLSRVAKLFF
TRBJ2-5,TRBV3-1,CASSHGRSEYF
TRBJ2-7,TRBV6-2/TRBV6-3,CASSPIRRGAYEQYF
TRBJ1-2,TRBV28,CASKPPRGLYGYTF
TRBJ2-5,TRBV9,CASSVAAIGVETRYF
TRBJ1-6,TRBV28,CASRAGTGSSPLHF
TRBJ2-7,TRBV20-1,CSARTVTYEQYF
TRBJ2-1,TRBV12-3/TRBV12-4,CASSLESLRRLNEQFF
TRBJ2-1,TRBV28,CASVQGYREQFF
TRBJ1-3,TRBV9,CASSVGDTHFSGNTIYF
TRBJ1-2,TRBV29-1,CSVDAGQGGGYTF
TRBJ1-1,TRBV6-2/TRBV6-3,CASSGKQGTRRAEAFF
TRBJ1-5,TRBV6-5,CASSWGANQPQHF
TRBJ2-3,TRBV27,CASSFGRPTDTQYF
TRBJ2-1,TRBV7-8,CASSLALGDRGDNEQFF
TRBJ1-1,TRBV28,CASSSPVGHAAPMGAFF
TRBJ1-5,TRBV27,CASRGTGREPQHF
TRBJ1-2,TRBV7-9,CASSSPFGTEGVKVNYGYTF
TRBJ1-1,TRBV7-8,CASSIKRRLATEAFF
TRBJ2-7,TRBV4-3,CASSQTRSSYEQYF
TRBJ2-1,TRBV7-9,CASSLGSNEQFF
TRBJ1-1,TRBV12-3/TRBV12-4,CASSLVGTEAFF
TRBJ1-2,TRBV5-6,CASSSGHPYGYTF
TRBJ1-4,TRBV25-1,CASSGRDRIATNEKLFF
TRBJ1-1,TRBV6-6,CASSKLEGQRFEAFF
TRBJ2-3,TRBV7-8,CASSLITSTDTQYF
TRBJ1-2,TRBV6-1,CASSEGYGYTF
TRBJ1-1,TRBV5-1,CASSLDNGQGTEAFF
TRBJ1-2,TRBV2,CASSEEMFYGYTF
TRBJ1-5,TRBV7-2,CASSLSRWEPQHF
TRBJ1-6,TRBV27,CASSSGQGSYNSPLHF
TRBJ2-3,TRBV4-2,CASSQDRQNTDTQYF
TRBJ2-6,TRBV7-9,CASSLKTGVRNSGANVLTF
TRBJ1-1,TRBV27,CASSNDREHTEAFF
TRBJ2-1,TRBV20-1,CSARVPGLGYNEQFF
TRBJ1-2,TRBV7-3,CASSFTRDRVYF
TRBJ2-5,TRBV29-1,CSVGYRGWMETQYF
TRBJ2-3,TRBV7-9,CASSSSPGTGFSSSTDTQYF
TRBJ1-6,TRBV12-3/TRBV12-4,CASTGSFSPLHF
TRBJ1-4,TRBV12-3/TRBV12-4,CASSLGQGAINEKLFF
TRBJ1-6,TRBV29-1,CSVEDGPLLHF
TRBJ1-5,TRBV29-1,CSVEWDRGQPQHF
TRBJ1-5,TRBV12-3/TRBV12-4,CASSRGEWGNQPQHF
TRBJ1-1,TRBV7-6,CASSLEARGLAEAFF
TRBJ1-4,TRBV9,CASSAQGLGEKLFF
TRBJ2-1,TRBV29-1,CSVEDGVRGQPYNEQFF
TRBJ1-6,TRBV5-1,CASSLGPGADYNSPLHF
TRBJ2-3,TRBV4-3,CASSQDRGPDTQYF
TRBJ1-4,TRBV29-1,CSVADRGGEKLFF
TRBJ1-1,TRBV29-1,CSVDTEAFF